Sequencing of this T cell receptor beta chain was carried out in a study of blood T cell repertoires in COVID-19. Overall study context: The United States, Italy and Spain provided the acute and convalescent COVID-19 samples. T cells, B-cell-depleted T cells, or PBMCs provided the cDNA or gDNA that served as material.

Authors' methods: Nucleated cell counts were estimated from reference gene primer amplification. Clones were sequenced by immunoSEQ multiplex PCR, and TCRdb holds only the in-frame ones, with some missing. That table supplies the V and J calls and clone size; D and trimming were determined from the DNA. Of approximately 60,000 clones in the sample, 83% were seen once. V was clipped by 5 bases and J by 8 bases; unmatched bases: 15. CDR3 length: 16 residues. Germline loops: CDR1 ENHRY, CDR2 SYGVKD. The sequencing sample was made of peripheral blood. This rearrangement joins TRBV10-3 to TRBJ1-2, with 9 bases that match TRBD1. The TCR sequence derives from a human donor in a cohort sampled during active COVID-19. CDR3 nucleotide sequence: TGTGCCATCAGTCCGGGGACAGGGCGTATAGGGTACGGCTACACCTTC. Encoded protein: CAISPGTGRIGYGYTF.